This T cell receptor beta chain is from a study of CD8 T cells in Susac syndrome. Germline assignment: CDR1 SNHLY and CDR2 FYNNEI. There are 15 residues in the CDR3. The J segment lost 3 bases and the V segment lost 5 bases, leaving 10 bases of the junction unmatched. Each Susac syndrome patient had definite or probable disease by recently defined criteria. Study results and caveats: In Susac patients, clonal expansion was not detected in CD4+ cells.

Of note for this clonotype: Antigen specificity is unknown.

Reverse transcription of about 0.45 to 1 ug RNA was performed with random hexamers. TCR beta CDR3 was amplified by immunoSEQ multiplex PCR. This amplification extended across 54 Vbeta and 13 Jbeta segments. MiXCR, applied by TCRdb to the immunoSEQ multiplex PCR reads, yields one record per CDR3 protein. The sample lists 170,000 or so distinct CDR3 sequences; approximately 95% were seen once. This TCR was recovered from a human donor with Susac syndrome. Sequenced: CD4+ T cells from PBMCs. This chain uses TRBV2 with TRBJ2-7; 7 nucleotides agree with TRBD2. The CDR3 bases are TGTGCCAGCAGTAAAGGGGTGGGCGGGAGCTACGAGCAGTACTTC. It is translated as CASSKGVGGSYEQYF.